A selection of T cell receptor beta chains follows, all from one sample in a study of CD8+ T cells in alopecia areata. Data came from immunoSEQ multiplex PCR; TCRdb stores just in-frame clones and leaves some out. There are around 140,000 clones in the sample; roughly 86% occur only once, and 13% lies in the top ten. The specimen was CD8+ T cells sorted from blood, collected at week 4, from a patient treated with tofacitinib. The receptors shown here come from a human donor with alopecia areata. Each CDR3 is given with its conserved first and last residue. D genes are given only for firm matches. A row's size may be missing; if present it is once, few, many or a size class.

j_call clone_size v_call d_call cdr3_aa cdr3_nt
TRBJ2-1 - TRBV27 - CASSFLARDEQFF TGTGCCAGCAGTTTTTTGGCGCGGGATGAGCAGTTCTTC
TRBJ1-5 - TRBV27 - CASSLNQPQHF TGTGCCAGCAGTTTGAATCAGCCCCAGCATTTT
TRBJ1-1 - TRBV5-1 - CASSLGRNTEAFF TGCGCCAGCAGCTTGGGGCGGAACACTGAAGCTTTCTTT
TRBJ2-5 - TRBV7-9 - CASSLSPQETQYF TGTGCCAGCAGCTTAAGTCCACAAGAGACCCAGTACTTC
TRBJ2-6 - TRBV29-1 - CSVEMDSPSGANVLTF TGCAGCGTTGAAATGGACAGCCCCTCTGGGGCCAACGTCCTGACTTTC
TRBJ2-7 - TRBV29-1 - CSGFRTVTYEQYF TGCAGCGGATTTAGGACAGTAACCTACGAGCAGTACTTC
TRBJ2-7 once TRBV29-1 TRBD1 CSVEEYSRGYEQYF TGCAGCGTTGAAGAATACAGCAGGGGGTACGAGCAGTACTTC
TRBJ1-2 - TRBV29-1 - CSVEQRGYTF TGCAGCGTTGAACAGCGTGGCTACACCTTC
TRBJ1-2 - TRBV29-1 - CSVEDRFSSGTKTYYGYTF TGCAGCGTTGAAGATCGGTTCAGTAGTGGGACTAAAACTTACTATGGCTACACCTTC
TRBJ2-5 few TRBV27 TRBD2 CASSFSGTSDSWETQYF TGTGCCAGCAGTTTTTCCGGGACTAGCGATTCATGGGAGACCCAGTACTTC
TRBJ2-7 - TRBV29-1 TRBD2 CSAGTSDSYEQYF TGCAGCGCCGGGACTAGCGACTCCTACGAGCAGTACTTC
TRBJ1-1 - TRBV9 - CASSVDLGAAEAFF TGTGCCAGCAGCGTAGATCTGGGGGCGGCTGAAGCTTTCTTT
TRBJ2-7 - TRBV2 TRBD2 CASLWSAGDSYEQYF TGTGCCAGCCTATGGTCAGCGGGGGACTCCTACGAGCAGTACTTC
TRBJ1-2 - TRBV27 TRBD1 CASSRQGGSGGYTF TGTGCCAGCAGCCGACAGGGGGGTAGTGGTGGCTACACCTTC
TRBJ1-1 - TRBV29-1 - CSVEGYLSGNTEAFF TGCAGCGTTGAAGGTTACCTCTCGGGGAACACTGAAGCTTTCTTT
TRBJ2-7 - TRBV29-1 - CSVGVWTASYEQYF TGCAGCGTGGGTGTTTGGACTGCCTCCTACGAGCAGTACTTC
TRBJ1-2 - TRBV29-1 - CSVVVFTQEGYTF TGCAGCGTTGTTGTCTTTACACAGGAGGGCTACACCTTC
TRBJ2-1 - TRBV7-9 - CASSHKQGNEQFF TGTGCCAGCAGCCATAAACAGGGTAATGAGCAGTTCTTC
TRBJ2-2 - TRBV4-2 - CASSQGGQLTGELFF TGTGCCAGCAGCCAAGGTGGACAGCTCACCGGGGAGCTGTTTTTT
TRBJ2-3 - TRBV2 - CASPLTAPDTDTQYF TGTGCCAGCCCCCTGACGGCTCCAGACACAGATACGCAGTATTTT
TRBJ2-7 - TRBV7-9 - CASGGHTSSYEQYF TGTGCCAGCGGGGGGCACACGAGCTCCTACGAGCAGTACTTC
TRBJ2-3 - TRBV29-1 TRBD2 CSATGLAGGDTQYF TGCAGCGCCACGGGACTAGCGGGGGGAGATACGCAGTATTTT
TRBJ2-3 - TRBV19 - CASSIAGRSTDTQYF TGTGCCAGTAGTATAGCTGGCAGGAGCACAGATACGCAGTATTTT
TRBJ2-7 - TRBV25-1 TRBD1 CASKDRESYEQYF TGTGCCAGCAAGGACAGGGAATCCTACGAGCAGTACTTC
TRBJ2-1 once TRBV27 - CASSSGYYNEQFF TGTGCCAGCAGTTCGGGTTACTACAATGAGCAGTTCTTC
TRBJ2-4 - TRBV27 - CASSPGLPKNIQYF TGTGCCAGCAGTCCCGGACTTCCCAAAAACATTCAGTACTTC
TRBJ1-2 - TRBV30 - CAWSEGVVGIPGYTF TGTGCCTGGAGTGAAGGTGTGGTGGGTATCCCTGGCTACACCTTC
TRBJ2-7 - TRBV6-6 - CASSYGGWEQYF TGTGCCAGCAGTTACGGGGGTTGGGAGCAGTACTTC
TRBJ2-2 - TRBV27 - CASSPWTGELFF TGTGCCAGCAGTCCCTGGACCGGGGAGCTGTTTTTT
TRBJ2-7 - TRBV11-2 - CASSFGGSYEQYF TGTGCCAGCAGCTTCGGGGGCTCCTACGAGCAGTACTTC
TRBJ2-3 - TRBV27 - CASSLSVLDTQYF TGTGCCAGCAGTTTATCGGTTTTGGATACGCAGTATTTT
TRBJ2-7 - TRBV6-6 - CASSSLAYEQYF TGTGCCAGCAGTTCACTAGCCTACGAGCAGTACTTC
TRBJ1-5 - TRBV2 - CASREGILGSQPQHF TGTGCCAGCAGGGAGGGGATTCTGGGTTCTCAGCCCCAGCATTTT
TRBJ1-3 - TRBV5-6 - CASSSQAFYAYSGNTIYF TGTGCCAGCAGCTCCCAGGCCTTCTATGCCTACTCTGGAAACACCATATATTTT
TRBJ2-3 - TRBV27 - CASSSRTAPEADTQYF TGTGCCAGCAGTTCTAGGACAGCCCCGGAGGCAGATACGCAGTATTTT
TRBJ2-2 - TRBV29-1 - CSVEDPSGELFF TGCAGCGTTGAAGATCCCTCCGGGGAGCTGTTTTTT
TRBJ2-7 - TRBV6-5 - CASSYSGTEAYEQYF TGTGCCAGCAGTTACTCCGGGACGGAAGCCTACGAGCAGTACTTC